Listed here are 14 T cell receptor beta chains from one sample, sequenced in a study of CD8+CD57+ T cells in acquired aplastic anemia. TCR beta VDJ and CDR3 were profiled, and genomic DNA was the template. TCRdb ran MiXCR on the reads and lists one entry per CDR3 protein. The sample shows some 180,000 distinct CDR3 sequences, just over 45% of them seen only once. The specimen was sorted CD4+, CD8+, or CD8+CD57+ T cells (not recorded which) from PBMCs. These receptors were obtained from a human donor in good health.

The CDR3 reads CASSNLGRFGAFF. CDR3 DNA sequence: TGTGCCAGTAGCAATTTGGGGAGGTTTGGAGCTTTCTTT. The chain carries TRBV19 and TRBJ1-1; D unresolved. Germline CDR1 reads LNHDA; CDR2 reads SQIVND (reference sequence). The CDR3 spans 13 residues. Trimming shortened V by 6 bases and J by 10 bases, and 18 bases separated the two germline ends.

On this clonotype: At one end, the junction sequence differs from germline, possibly due to a read error. The chain uses TRBV29-1 and TRBJ2-1; 8 positions match TRBD1. The CDR3 is 16 amino acids. Germline lookup yields CDR1 SQVTM and CDR2 ANQGSEA. The CDR3, as DNA: TGCAGCGTTGATGCGGTAGGACAGGGAGCCTATAATGAGCAGTTCTTC. This translates into CSVDAVGQGAYNEQFF.

The chain links TRBV7-9 to TRBJ2-7; 8 nucleotides align to TRBD1. This CDR3 is 14 amino acids long. The V gene's germline CDR1 is SEHNR and CDR2 FQNEAQ (reference sequence). V shed 4 bases and J 5 bases; nucleotides not matched to a gene: 7. The CDR3 here is CASSSGTGTDEQYF. CDR3 nucleotide sequence: TGTGCCAGCAGCTCCGGGACAGGTACCGACGAGCAGTACTTC.

This chain joins TRBV2 and TRBJ2-7; 9 nucleotides align to TRBD1. Per germline, CDR1 SNHLY and CDR2 FYNNEI. V lost 6 bases, J lost 6 bases, and 12 bases stayed unmatched. The CDR3 contains 15 residues. The CDR3 coding sequence is TGTGCCAGCAGATACAACAGGGGGCCGGGGGGCGAGCAGTACTTC. Translation: CASRYNRGPGGEQYF. The variable domain in full, completed from reference TRBV2 and TRBJ2-7, reads EPEVTQTPSHQVTQMGQEVILRCVPISNHLYFYWYRQILGQKVEFLVSFYNNEISEKSEIFDDQFSVERPDGSNFTLKIRSTKLEDSAMYFCASRYNRGPGGEQYFGPGTRLTVT.

Many counts were recorded for this clonotype. The V gene is TRBV7-2, the J gene TRBJ2-3; 9 bases map to TRBD2. V shed 0 bases, J shed 6 bases, and the junction held 7 bases outside the gene matches. From germline, CDR1 is SGHTA and CDR2 FQGNSA. The CDR3 totals 16 residues. The CDR3 spells CASSLALAGGLDTQYF. CDR3 nucleotides: TGTGCCAGCAGCTTAGCGCTGGCGGGAGGGTTGGATACGCAGTATTTT.

This clonotype was picked up a small number of times. The rearrangement joins TRBV9 to TRBJ2-7, with D uncertain. The ends were cut back, 4 bases at V and 4 bases at J, with 9 bases in the middle. The CDR3 sequence is 12 residues long. Germline V CDR1 and CDR2: SGDLS, YYNGEE. CDR3 nucleotides: TGTGCCAGCAGCTCGGACGGATACGAGCAGTACTTC. Translating gives CASSSDGYEQYF.

This clonotype was counted between two and nine times. In nucleotides, the CDR3 is TGTGCCAGCAGGAGAATAGCGGGAGCGGGTGCCAGGAAGCAGTACTTC. Translation gives CASRRIAGAGARKQYF. The chain couples TRBV2 to TRBJ2-7, with 9 bases that match TRBD2. J lost 8 bases, V lost 6 bases, and 17 bases had no gene match. This CDR3 is 16 amino acids long. Germline V lookup: CDR1 SNHLY, CDR2 FYNNEI.

This clonotype was seen repeatedly, ten times or more. This sequence joins TRBV5-1 and TRBJ1-1; tentatively, D is TRBD1 (6 bases). This CDR3 is 16 amino acids long. Germline CDR1 reads SGHRS; CDR2 reads YFSETQ. V was shortened by 4 bases and J by 0 bases, with 16 bases between the two germline ends. CDR3 DNA: TGCGCCAGCAGCCCCCTCGCCGGGGGCCTGAACACTGAAGCTTTCTTT. Protein sequence: CASSPLAGGLNTEAFF.

The V gene is TRBV24-1, the J gene TRBJ2-1; 9 bases align to TRBD1. This CDR3 is 15 amino acids long. V was clipped by 3 bases and J by 7 bases; unmatched bases: 6. Looked up from germline, CDR1 is KGHDR and CDR2 is SFDVKD. The CDR3 spells CATSDGQGSVNEQFF. In DNA form, the CDR3 reads TGTGCCACCAGTGATGGACAGGGGTCGGTAAATGAGCAGTTCTTC.

At least ten counts were recorded for this clonotype. The chain couples TRBV2 to TRBJ2-2; 9 bases are shared with TRBD2. The germline V gene encodes CDR1 SNHLY and CDR2 FYNNEI. V trimming: 6 bases; J trimming: 7 bases; junction bases outside the gene matches: 9. The CDR3 runs to 15 residues. CDR3 sequence: CASRGAGGSIGELFF. As DNA, the CDR3 is TGTGCCAGCAGGGGAGCGGGAGGAAGTATCGGGGAGCTGTTTTTT.

This clonotype was picked up many times. This sequence joins TRBV4-1 and TRBJ2-1; perhaps TRBD1 as D (6 bases). The CDR3 loop spans 15 amino acids. CDR1 and CDR2 (germline): MGHRA, YSYEKL. V shed 4 bases and J shed 3 bases, with 13 bases lying between them. CDR3: CASSPGWTDYNEQFF. The CDR3 DNA sequence: TGCGCCAGCAGCCCTGGGTGGACAGACTACAATGAGCAGTTCTTC.

The chain uses TRBV2 and TRBJ1-1, with D possibly being TRBD1 (5 bases). The CDR3 contains 14 residues. V lost 11 bases and J 1 base, leaving 17 bases between the germline ends. Germline-derived CDR1 and CDR2 are SNHLY and FYNNEI. The chain's CDR3 is CAGDKGQGNTEAFF. CDR3 in DNA: TGTGCCGGAGATAAAGGGCAGGGGAACACTGAAGCTTTCTTT.

The chain joins TRBV29-1 to TRBJ1-5; 10 nucleotides align to TRBD1. Trimming cost V 4 bases and J 4 bases; bases outside gene matches: 4. Germline CDR1 reads SQVTM; CDR2 reads ANQGSEA. The CDR3 is 14 residues long. The CDR3 sequence is CSVGDRGSNQPQHF. CDR3 DNA sequence: TGCAGCGTTGGGGACAGGGGATCGAATCAGCCCCAGCATTTT.

This chain links TRBV2 with TRBJ1-6; TRBD1 matches at 7 bases. This CDR3 is 14 amino acids long. Germline-derived CDR1 and CDR2 are SNHLY and FYNNEI. The trim removed 7 bases at V and 7 bases at J, leaving 7 bases unmatched. The chain's CDR3 is CASIPETGNSPLHF. CDR3 sequence (DNA): TGTGCCAGCATCCCAGAGACAGGGAATTCACCCCTCCACTTT.